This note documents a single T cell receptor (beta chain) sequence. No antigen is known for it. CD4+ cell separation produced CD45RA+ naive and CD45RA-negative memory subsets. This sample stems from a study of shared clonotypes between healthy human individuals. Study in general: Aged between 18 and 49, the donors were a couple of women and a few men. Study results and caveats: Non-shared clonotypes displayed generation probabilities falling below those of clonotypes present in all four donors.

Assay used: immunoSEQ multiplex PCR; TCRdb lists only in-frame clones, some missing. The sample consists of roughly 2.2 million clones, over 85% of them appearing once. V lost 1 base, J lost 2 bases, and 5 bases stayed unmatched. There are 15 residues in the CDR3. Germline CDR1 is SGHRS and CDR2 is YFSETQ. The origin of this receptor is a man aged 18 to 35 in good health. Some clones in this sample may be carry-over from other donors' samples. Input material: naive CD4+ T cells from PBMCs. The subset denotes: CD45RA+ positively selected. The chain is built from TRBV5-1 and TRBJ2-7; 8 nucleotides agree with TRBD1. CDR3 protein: CASSLLGDRTYEQYF. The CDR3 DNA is TGCGCCAGCAGCTTGTTAGGGGACAGGACCTACGAGCAGTACTTC.